This TCR beta chain derives from a study of blood T cell repertoires in COVID-19. V shed 4 bases and J shed 2 bases, with 6 bases lying between them. The CDR3 is 12 residues long. The V gene's germline CDR1 is SGHNT and CDR2 YYREEE (reference sequence). Everyone who took part was 18 to 89 years old, and they came from about two dozen US areas. Cohorts were assigned according to the clinical history that participants reported. Two negative PCRs, clearance, or symptom resolution had been documented for recovered Cohort 3 donors. Clones were sequenced by immunoSEQ multiplex PCR, and TCRdb holds only the in-frame ones, with some missing. The sample contains 200,000 or so clones, around 81% of which appear only once.

Input material: PBMCs or T cells enriched from blood (not recorded which). The receptor's source is a man aged 40-49 years who had recovered from COVID-19. The chain employs TRBV5-4 and TRBJ1-1; D remains unclear. CDR3 amino acids: CASSRLNTEAFF. The DNA of the CDR3 is TGTGCCAGCAGCCGACTTAACACTGAAGCTTTCTTT.